The clone carrying this T cell receptor (beta chain) has only a few counts. The antigen is not known. This sample is drawn from a study of T-cell memory formation after mild COVID-19. The study's findings and limits: Clones contracting over day 15 to 85 were CD4/CD8 balanced, with later expanders leaning CD4+. Proof of SARS-CoV-2 specificity was absent for the second-wave clones that crested on day 37.

Constant-segment primers and 5'RACE yielded cDNA libraries for TCR alpha and TCR beta, each carrying sample barcodes and UMIs. TCRdb re-called the 5' RACE reads with MiXCR, one entry per CDR3 protein. The table has about 560,000 distinct CDR3 sequences, less than 25% seen once; the top ten hold roughly 9.1%. Sequencing used PBMCs or a T cell subset sorted from them (not recorded which). The TCR originated in an adult woman who had mild COVID-19 (a few samples of this study predate the infection). Cell type and time point are not known.

The CDR3 bases are TGTGCCACCAGCAGAGATTTCTACGAGCAGTACTTC. Encoded protein: CATSRDFYEQYF. The chain recombines TRBV15 with TRBJ2-7, with D uncertain. The germline CDR1 and CDR2 sequences are LNHNV and YYDKDF (reference sequence). This CDR3 spans 12 amino acids. Trimming took off 0 bases at V and 3 bases at J, with 3 bases between the two ends.